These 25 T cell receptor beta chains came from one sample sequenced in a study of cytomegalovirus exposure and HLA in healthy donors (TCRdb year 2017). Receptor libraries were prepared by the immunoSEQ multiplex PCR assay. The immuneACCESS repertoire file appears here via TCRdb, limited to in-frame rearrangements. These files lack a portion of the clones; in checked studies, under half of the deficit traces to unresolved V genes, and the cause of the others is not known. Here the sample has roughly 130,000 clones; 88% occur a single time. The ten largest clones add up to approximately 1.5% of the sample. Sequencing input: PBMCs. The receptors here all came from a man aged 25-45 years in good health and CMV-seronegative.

The chain's CDR3 is CAWSVKAGGVTDTQYF. In DNA form, the CDR3 reads TGTGCCTGGAGTGTTAAGGCGGGGGGCGTGACAGATACGCAGTATTTT. The V and J genes are TRBV30 and TRBJ2-3, with 8 bases identical to TRBD2. The CDR3 contains 16 residues. Germline lookup yields CDR1 GTSNPN and CDR2 SVGIG (reference sequence). V trimming: 0 bases; J trimming: 3 bases; junction bases outside the gene matches: 8.

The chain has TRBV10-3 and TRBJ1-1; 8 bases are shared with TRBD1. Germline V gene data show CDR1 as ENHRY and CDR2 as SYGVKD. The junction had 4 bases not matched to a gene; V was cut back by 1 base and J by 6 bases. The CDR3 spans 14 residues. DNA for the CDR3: TGTGCCATCAGTGAGTTAGGACAGGGCTCTGAAGCTTTCTTT. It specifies CAISELGQGSEAFF.

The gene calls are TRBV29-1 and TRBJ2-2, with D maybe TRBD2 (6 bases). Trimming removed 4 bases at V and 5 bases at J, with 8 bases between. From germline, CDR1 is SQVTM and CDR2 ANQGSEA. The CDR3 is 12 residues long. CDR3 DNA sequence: TGCAGCGTTGTGGCGGGGACCGGGGAGCTGTTTTTT. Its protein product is CSVVAGTGELFF.

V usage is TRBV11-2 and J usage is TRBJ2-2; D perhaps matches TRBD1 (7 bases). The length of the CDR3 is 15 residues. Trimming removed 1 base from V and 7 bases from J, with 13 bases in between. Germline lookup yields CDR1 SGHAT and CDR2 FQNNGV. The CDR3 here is CASSLAGGLGGELFF. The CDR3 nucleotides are TGTGCCAGCAGCTTAGCAGGGGGGTTAGGCGGGGAGCTGTTTTTT.

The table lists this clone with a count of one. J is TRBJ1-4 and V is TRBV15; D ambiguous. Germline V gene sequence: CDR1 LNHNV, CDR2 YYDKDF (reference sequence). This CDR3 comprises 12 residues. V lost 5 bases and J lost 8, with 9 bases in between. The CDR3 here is CATSSEGEKLFF. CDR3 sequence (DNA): TGTGCCACCAGCTCAGAGGGAGAAAAACTGTTTTTT.

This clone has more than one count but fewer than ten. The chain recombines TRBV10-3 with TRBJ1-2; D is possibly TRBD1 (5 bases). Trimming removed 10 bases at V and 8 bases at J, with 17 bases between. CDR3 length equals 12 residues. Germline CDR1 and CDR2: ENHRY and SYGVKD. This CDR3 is CATSREVEGYTF. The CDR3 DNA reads TGTGCCACCAGCAGGGAGGTGGAGGGCTACACCTTC.

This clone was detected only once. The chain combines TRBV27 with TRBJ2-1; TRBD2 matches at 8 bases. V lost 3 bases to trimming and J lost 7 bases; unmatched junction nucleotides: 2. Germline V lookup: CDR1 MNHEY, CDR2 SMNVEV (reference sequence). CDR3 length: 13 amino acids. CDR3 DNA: TGTGCCAGCAGTTTCGGGAGGGGTAATGAGCAGTTCTTC. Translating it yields CASSFGRGNEQFF.

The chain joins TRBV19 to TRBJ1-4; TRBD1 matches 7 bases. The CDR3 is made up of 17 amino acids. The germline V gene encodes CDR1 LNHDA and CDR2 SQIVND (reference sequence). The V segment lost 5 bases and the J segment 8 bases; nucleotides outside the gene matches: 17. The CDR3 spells CASSSLGLEGAREKLFF. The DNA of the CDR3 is TGTGCCAGTAGTTCCCTCGGGTTGGAGGGGGCTAGGGAAAAACTGTTTTTT.

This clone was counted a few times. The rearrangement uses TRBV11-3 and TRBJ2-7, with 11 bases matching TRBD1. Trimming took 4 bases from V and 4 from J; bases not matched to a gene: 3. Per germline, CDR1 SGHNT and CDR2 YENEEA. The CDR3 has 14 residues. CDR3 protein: CASSSRDRGYEQYF. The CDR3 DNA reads TGTGCCAGCAGCTCCCGGGACAGGGGGTACGAGCAGTACTTC. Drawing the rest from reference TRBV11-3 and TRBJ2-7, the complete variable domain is EAGVVQSPRYKIIEKKQPVAFWCNPISGHNTLYWYLQNLGQGPELLIRYENEEAVDDSQLPKDRFSAERLKGVDSTLKIQPAELGDSAVYLCASSSRDRGYEQYFGPGTRLTVT.

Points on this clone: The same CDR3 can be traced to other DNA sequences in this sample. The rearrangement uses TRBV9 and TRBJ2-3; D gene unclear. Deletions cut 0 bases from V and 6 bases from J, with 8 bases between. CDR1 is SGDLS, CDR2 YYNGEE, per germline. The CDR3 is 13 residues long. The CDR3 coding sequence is TGTGCCAGCAGCGTAGGAGGTACGGATACGCAGTATTTT. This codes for CASSVGGTDTQYF.

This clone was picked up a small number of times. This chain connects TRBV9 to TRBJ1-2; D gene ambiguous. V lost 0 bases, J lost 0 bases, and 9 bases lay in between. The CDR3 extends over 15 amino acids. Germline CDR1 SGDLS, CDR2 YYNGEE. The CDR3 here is CASSVDVSPNYGYTF. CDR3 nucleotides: TGTGCCAGCAGCGTAGATGTCAGTCCTAACTATGGCTACACCTTC.

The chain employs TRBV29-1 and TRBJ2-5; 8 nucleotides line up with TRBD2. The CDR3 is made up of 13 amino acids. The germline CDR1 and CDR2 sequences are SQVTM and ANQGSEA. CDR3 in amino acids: CRVTSGSEETQYF. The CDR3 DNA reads TGCAGGGTTACTAGCGGTTCGGAAGAGACCCAGTACTTC.

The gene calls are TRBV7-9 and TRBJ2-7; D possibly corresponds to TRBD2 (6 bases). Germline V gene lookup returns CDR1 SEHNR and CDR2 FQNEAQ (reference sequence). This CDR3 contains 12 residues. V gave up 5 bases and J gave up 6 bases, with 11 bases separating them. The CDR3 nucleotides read TGTGCCAGCAGCCCCCCCGGGGGCGAGCAGTACTTC. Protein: CASSPPGGEQYF.

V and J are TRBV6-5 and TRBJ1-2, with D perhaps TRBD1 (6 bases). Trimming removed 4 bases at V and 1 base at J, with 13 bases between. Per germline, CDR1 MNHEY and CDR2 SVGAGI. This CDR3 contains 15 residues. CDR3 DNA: TGTGCCAGCAGTTTATACAGGGAATTTAACTATGGCTACACCTTC. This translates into CASSLYREFNYGYTF.

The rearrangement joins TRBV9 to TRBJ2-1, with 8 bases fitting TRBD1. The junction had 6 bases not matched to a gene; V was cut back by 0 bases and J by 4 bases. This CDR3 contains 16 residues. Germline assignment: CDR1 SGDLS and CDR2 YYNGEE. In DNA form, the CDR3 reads TGTGCCAGCAGCGTAGTGCGGACAGGGTTATACAATGAGCAGTTCTTC. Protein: CASSVVRTGLYNEQFF.

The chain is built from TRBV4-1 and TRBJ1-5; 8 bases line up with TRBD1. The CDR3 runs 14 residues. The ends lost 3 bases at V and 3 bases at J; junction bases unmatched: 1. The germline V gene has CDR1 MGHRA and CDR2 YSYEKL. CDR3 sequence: CASSQTGVNQPQHF. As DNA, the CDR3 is TGCGCCAGCAGCCAGACAGGGGTCAATCAGCCCCAGCATTTT.

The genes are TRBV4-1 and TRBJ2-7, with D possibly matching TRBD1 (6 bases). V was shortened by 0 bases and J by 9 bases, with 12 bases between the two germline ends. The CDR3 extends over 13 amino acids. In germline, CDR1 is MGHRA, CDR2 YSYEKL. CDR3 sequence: CASSQDDPQGQYF. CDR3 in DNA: TGCGCCAGCAGCCAAGATGATCCACAGGGGCAGTACTTC.

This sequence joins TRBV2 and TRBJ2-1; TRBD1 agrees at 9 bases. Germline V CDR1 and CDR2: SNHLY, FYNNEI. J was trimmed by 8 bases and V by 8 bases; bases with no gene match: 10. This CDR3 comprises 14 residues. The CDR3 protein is CASEVGDRVYEQFF. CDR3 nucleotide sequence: TGTGCCAGCGAAGTTGGGGACAGGGTATATGAGCAGTTCTTC. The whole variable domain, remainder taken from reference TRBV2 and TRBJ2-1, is EPEVTQTPSHQVTQMGQEVILRCVPISNHLYFYWYRQILGQKVEFLVSFYNNEISEKSEIFDDQFSVERPDGSNFTLKIRSTKLEDSAMYFCASEVGDRVYEQFFGPGTRLTVL.

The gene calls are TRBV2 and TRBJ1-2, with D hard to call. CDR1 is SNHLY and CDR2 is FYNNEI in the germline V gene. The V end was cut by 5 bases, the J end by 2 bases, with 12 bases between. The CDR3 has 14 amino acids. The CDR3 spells CASSPTGGNYGYTF. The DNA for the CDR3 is TGTGCCAGCAGTCCAACCGGAGGGAACTATGGCTACACCTTC.

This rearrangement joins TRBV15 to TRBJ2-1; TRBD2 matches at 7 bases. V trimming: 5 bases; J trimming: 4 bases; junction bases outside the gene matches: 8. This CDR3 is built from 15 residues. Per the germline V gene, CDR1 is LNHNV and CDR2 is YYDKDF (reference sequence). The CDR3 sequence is CATSPRRDYYNEQFF. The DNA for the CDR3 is TGTGCCACCAGCCCCCGGAGGGACTATTACAATGAGCAGTTCTTC. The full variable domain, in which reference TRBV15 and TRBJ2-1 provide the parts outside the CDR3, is DAMVIQNPRYQVTQFGKPVTLSCSQTLNHNVMYWYQQKSSQAPKLLFHYYDKDFNNEADTPDNFQSRRPNTSFCFLDIRSPGLGDTAMYLCATSPRRDYYNEQFFGPGTRLTVL.

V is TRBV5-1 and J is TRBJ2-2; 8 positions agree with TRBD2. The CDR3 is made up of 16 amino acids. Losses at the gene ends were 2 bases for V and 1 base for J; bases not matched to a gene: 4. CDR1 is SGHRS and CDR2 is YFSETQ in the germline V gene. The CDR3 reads CASSLSTSGNTGELFF. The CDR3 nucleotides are TGCGCCAGCAGCTTATCAACTAGCGGGAACACCGGGGAGCTGTTTTTT.

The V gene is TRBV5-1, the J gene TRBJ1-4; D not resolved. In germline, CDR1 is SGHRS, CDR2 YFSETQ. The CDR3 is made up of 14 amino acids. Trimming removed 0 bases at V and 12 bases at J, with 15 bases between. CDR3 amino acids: CASSLGPPNVQLFF. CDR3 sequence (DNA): TGCGCCAGCAGCTTGGGTCCCCCCAATGTTCAACTGTTTTTT.

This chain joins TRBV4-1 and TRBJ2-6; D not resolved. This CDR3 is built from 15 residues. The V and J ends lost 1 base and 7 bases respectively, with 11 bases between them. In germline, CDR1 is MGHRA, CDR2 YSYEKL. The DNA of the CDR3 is TGCGCCAGCAGCCAAGGGCAGGATCCTGCCAACGTCCTGACTTTC. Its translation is CASSQGQDPANVLTF.

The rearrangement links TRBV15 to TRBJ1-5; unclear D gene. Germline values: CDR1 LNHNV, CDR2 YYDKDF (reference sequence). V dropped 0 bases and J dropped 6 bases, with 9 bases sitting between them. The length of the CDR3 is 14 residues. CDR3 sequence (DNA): TGTGCCACCAGCAGAGATTTGGGGAGTCAGCCCCAGCATTTT. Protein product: CATSRDLGSQPQHF. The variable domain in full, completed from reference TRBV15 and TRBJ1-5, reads DAMVIQNPRYQVTQFGKPVTLSCSQTLNHNVMYWYQQKSSQAPKLLFHYYDKDFNNEADTPDNFQSRRPNTSFCFLDIRSPGLGDTAMYLCATSRDLGSQPQHFGDGTRLSIL.

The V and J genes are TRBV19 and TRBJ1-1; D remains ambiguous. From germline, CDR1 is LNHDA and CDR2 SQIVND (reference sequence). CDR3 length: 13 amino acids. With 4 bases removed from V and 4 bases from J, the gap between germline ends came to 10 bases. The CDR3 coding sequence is TGTGCCAGTAGTAGAGCGGAGAGCACTGAAGCTTTCTTT. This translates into CASSRAESTEAFF. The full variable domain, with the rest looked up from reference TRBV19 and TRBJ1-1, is DGGITQSPKYLFRKEGQNVTLSCEQNLNHDAMYWYRQDPGQGLRLIYYSQIVNDFQKGDIAEGYSVSREKKESFPLTVTSAQKNPTAFYLCASSRAESTEAFFGQGTRLTVV.